This TCR beta chain came from a study of blood T cell repertoires in COVID-19. Enrollees, about 18 to 95 years old, lived in about two dozen US areas. Sequencing was performed with immunoSEQ multiplex PCR; in TCRdb, only in-frame clones are kept and a portion is missing. The sample lists roughly 500,000 clones; over 75% were seen once. The length of the CDR3 is 13 residues. CDR1 and CDR2 (germline): SGHTA, FQGNSA. J gave up 8 bases and V 3 bases, and 4 bases lay outside the gene matches. The specimen was PBMCs or T cells enriched from blood (not recorded which). The chain recombines TRBV7-2 with TRBJ1-1; 9 positions agree with TRBD1. This sequence was found in a middle-aged woman who had recovered from COVID-19. The CDR3 sequence is CASSLRTGAEAFF. The DNA for the CDR3 is TGTGCCAGCAGCTTGAGGACAGGGGCAGAAGCTTTCTTT.